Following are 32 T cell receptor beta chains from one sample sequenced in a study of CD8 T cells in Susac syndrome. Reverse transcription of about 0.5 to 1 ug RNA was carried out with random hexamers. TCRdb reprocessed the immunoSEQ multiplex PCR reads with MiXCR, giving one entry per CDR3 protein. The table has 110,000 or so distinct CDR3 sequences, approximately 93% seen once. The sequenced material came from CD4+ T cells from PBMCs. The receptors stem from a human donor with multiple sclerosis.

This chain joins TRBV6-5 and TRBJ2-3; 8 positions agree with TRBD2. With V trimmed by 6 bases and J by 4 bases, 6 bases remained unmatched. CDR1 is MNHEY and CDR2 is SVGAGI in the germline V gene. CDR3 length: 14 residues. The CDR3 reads CASRSTLAADTQYF. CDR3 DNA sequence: TGTGCCAGCAGATCCACACTAGCGGCAGATACGCAGTATTTT.

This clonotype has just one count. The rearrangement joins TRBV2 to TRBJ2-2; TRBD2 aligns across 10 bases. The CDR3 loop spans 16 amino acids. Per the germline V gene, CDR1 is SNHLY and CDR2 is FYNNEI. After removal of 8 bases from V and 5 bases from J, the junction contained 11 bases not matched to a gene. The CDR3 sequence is CASEKSGGALTGELFF. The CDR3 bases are TGTGCCAGCGAAAAGAGCGGGGGGGCACTTACCGGGGAGCTGTTTTTT.

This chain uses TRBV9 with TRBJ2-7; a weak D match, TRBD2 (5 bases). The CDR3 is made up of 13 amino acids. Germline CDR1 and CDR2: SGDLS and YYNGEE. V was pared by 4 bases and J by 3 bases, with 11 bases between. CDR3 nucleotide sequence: TGTGCCAGCAGCAACGCCGGGGACTACGAGCAGTACTTC. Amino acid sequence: CASSNAGDYEQYF.

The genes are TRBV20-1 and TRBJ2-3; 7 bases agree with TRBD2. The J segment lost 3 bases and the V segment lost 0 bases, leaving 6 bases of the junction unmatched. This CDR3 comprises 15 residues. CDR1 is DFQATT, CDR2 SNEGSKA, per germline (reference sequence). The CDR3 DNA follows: TGCAGTGCTAGAGATCGGGGCGGGGGAACAGATACGCAGTATTTT. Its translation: CSARDRGGGTDTQYF.

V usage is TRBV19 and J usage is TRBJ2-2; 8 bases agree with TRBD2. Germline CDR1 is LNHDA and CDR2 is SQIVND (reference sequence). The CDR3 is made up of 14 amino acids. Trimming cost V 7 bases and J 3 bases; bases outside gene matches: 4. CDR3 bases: TGTGCCAGTATTGGCGGGGGGTACACCGGGGAGCTGTTTTTT. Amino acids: CASIGGGYTGELFF.

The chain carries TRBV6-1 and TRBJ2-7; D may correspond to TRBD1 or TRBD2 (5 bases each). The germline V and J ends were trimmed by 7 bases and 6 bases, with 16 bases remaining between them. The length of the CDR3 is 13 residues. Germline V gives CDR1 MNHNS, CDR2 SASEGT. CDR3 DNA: TGTGCCAGCACTCCGTTTGGGGCGGGCGAGCAGTACTTC. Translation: CASTPFGAGEQYF.

In DNA form, the CDR3 reads TGTGCCAGCAGCTCGGGGTGGGAAACTGAAGCTTTCTTT. Amino acids: CASSSGWETEAFF. This rearrangement joins TRBV7-3 to TRBJ1-1; D unclear. In germline, CDR1 is SGHTA, CDR2 FQGTGA. V was shortened by 4 bases and J by 5 bases, with 11 bases between the two germline ends. This CDR3 is 13 amino acids long.

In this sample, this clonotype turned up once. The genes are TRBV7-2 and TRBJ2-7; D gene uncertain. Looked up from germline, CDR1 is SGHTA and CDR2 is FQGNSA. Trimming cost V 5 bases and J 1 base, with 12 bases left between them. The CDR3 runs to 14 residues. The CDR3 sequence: CASSQPAESYEQYF. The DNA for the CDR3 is TGTGCCAGCAGCCAACCGGCGGAATCCTACGAGCAGTACTTC.

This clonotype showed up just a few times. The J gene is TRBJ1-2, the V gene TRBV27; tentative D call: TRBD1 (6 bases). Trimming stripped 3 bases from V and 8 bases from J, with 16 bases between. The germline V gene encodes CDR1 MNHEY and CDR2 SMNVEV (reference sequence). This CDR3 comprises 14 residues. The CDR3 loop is CASSLWGTRAGYTF. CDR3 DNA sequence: TGTGCCAGCAGTTTGTGGGGGACACGAGCCGGCTACACCTTC.

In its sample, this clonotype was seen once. CDR3 residues: CSAPTGGAETQYF. The CDR3 DNA follows: TGCAGTGCTCCGACAGGGGGCGCAGAGACCCAGTACTTC. V usage is TRBV20-1 and J usage is TRBJ2-5; 10 bases are a match to TRBD1. The CDR3 is 13 amino acids. The ends lost 5 bases at V and 4 bases at J; junction bases unmatched: 4. Germline V gene lookup returns CDR1 DFQATT and CDR2 SNEGSKA (reference sequence).

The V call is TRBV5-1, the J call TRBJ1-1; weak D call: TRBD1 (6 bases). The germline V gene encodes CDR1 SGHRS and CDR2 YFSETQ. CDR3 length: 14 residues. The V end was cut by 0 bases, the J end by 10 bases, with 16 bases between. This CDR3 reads CASSLVSGAGGAFF. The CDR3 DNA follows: TGCGCCAGCAGCTTGGTTTCGGGGGCCGGTGGAGCTTTCTTT.

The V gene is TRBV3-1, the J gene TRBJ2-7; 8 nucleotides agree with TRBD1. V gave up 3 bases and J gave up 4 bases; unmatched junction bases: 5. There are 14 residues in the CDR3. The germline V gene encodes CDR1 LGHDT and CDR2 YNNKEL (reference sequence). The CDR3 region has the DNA TGTGCCAGCAGCCAGCTTGACAGGGGTTACGAGCAGTACTTC. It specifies CASSQLDRGYEQYF.

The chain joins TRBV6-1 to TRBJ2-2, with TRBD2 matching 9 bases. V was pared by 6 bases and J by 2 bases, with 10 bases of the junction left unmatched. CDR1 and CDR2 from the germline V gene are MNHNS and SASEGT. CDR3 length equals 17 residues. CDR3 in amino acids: CASSPSRGGQNTGELFF. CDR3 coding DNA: TGTGCCAGCAGCCCCTCGCGGGGGGGCCAAAACACCGGGGAGCTGTTTTTT.

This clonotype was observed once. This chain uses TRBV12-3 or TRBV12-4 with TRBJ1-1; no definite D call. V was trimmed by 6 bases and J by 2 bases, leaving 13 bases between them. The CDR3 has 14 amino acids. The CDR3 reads CASSPGWGNTEAFF. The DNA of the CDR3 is TGTGCCAGCAGCCCCGGCTGGGGAAACACTGAAGCTTTCTTT.

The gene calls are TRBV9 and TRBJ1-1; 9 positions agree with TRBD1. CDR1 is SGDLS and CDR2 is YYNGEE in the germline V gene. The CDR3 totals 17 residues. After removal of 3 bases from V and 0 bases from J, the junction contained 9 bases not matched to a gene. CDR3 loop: CASSEGGTGLMNTEAFF. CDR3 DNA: TGTGCCAGCAGCGAGGGGGGGACAGGGCTGATGAACACTGAAGCTTTCTTT.

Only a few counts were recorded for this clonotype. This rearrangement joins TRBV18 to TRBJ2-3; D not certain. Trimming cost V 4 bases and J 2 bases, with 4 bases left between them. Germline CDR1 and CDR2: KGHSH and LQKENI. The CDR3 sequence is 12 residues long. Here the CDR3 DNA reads TGTGCCAGCTCACAGTTCACAGATACGCAGTATTTT. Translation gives CASSQFTDTQYF.

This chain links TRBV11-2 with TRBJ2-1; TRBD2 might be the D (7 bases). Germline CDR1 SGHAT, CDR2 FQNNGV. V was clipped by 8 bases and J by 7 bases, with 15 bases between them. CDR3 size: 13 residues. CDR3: CASSRGGRNEQFF. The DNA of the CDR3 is TGTGCCAGCTCGAGGGGGGGTAGGAATGAGCAGTTCTTC.

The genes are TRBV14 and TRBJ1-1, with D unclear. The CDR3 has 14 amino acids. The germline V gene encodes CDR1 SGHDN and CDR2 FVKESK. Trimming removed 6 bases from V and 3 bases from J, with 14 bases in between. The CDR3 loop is CASRKIGSYTEAFF. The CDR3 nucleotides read TGTGCCAGCAGAAAGATAGGGAGTTACACTGAAGCTTTCTTT.

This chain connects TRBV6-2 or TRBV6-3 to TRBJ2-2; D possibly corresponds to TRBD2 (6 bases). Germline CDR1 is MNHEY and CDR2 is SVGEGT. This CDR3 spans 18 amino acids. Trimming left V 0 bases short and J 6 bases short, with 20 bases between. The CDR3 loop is CASSYSTKTDWGAGELFF. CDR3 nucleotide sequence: TGTGCCAGCAGTTACTCCACCAAGACAGATTGGGGGGCCGGGGAGCTGTTTTTT.

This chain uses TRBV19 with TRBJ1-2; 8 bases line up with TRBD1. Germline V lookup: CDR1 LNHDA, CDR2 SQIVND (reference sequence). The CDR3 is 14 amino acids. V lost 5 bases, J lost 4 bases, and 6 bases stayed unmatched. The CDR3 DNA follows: TGTGCCAGTAGTTCGTCGGACAGGGCCTATGGCTACACCTTC. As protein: CASSSSDRAYGYTF.

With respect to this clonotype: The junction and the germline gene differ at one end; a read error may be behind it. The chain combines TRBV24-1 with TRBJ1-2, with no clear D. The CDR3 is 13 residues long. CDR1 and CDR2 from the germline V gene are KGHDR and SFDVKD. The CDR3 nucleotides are TGTGCCACCAGTGATGAATGGGAAGTCAACTTTAGCTTC. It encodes CATSDEWEVNFSF.

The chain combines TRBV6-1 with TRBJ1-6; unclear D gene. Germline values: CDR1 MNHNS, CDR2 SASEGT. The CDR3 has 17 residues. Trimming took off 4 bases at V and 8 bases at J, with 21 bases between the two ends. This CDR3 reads CASSAGPRPREDSPLHF. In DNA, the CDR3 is TGTGCCAGCAGTGCAGGACCGAGGCCTCGGGAGGATTCACCCCTCCACTTT.

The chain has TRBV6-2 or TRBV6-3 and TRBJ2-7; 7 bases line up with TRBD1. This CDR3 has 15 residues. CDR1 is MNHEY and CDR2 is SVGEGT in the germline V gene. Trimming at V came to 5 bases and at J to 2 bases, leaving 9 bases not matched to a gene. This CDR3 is CASSHLLDRAYEQYF. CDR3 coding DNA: TGTGCCAGCAGTCACCTTCTTGACAGGGCCTACGAGCAGTACTTC.

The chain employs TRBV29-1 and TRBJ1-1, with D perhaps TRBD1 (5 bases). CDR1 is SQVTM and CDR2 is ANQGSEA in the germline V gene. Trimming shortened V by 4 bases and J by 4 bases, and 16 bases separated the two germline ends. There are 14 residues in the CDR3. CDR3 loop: CSVGRGAVSTEAFF. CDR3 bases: TGCAGCGTTGGTAGGGGCGCGGTCAGCACTGAAGCTTTCTTT.

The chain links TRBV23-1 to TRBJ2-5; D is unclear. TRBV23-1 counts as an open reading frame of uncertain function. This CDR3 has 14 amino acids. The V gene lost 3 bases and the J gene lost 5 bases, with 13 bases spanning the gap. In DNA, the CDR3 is TGCGCCAGCAGTCAGTTCGGCGTCGGGGAGACCCAGTACTTC. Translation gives CASSQFGVGETQYF.

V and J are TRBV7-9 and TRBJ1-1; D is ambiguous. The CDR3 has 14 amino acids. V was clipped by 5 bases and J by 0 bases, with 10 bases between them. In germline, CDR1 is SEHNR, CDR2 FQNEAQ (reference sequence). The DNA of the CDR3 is TGTGCCAGCAGCCTGGACTATATGAACACTGAAGCTTTCTTT. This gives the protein CASSLDYMNTEAFF.

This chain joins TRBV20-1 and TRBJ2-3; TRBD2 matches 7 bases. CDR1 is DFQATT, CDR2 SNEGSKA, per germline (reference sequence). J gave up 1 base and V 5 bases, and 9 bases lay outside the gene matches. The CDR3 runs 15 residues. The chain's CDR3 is CSASRAGEGTDTQYF. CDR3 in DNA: TGCAGTGCTTCCCGCGCGGGGGAGGGCACAGATACGCAGTATTTT.

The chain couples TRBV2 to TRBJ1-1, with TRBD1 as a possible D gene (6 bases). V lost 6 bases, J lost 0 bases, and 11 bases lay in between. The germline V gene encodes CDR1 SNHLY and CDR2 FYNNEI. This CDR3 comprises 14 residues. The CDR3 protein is CASRDRILNTEAFF. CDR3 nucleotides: TGTGCCAGCAGGGACAGAATCTTGAACACTGAAGCTTTCTTT.

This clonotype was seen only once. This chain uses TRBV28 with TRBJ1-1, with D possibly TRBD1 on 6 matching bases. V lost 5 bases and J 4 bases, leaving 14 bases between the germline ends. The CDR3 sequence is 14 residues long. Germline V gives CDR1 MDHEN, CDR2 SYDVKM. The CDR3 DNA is TGTGCCAGCAGTCCCCACGGGGGGCGCACTGAAGCTTTCTTT. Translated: CASSPHGGRTEAFF.

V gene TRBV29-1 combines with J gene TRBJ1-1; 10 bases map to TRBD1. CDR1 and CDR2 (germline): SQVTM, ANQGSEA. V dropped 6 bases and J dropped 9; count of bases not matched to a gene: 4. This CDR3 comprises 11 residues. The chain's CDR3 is CSVDRGQQAFF. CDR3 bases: TGCAGCGTCGACAGGGGGCAGCAAGCTTTCTTT.

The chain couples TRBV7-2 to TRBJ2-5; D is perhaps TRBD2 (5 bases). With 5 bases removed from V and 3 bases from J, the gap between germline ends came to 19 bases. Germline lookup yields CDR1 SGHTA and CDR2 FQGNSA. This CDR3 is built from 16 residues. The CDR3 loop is CASSPQSFNGKETQYF. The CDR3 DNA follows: TGTGCCAGCAGCCCCCAATCGTTCAACGGGAAAGAGACCCAGTACTTC.

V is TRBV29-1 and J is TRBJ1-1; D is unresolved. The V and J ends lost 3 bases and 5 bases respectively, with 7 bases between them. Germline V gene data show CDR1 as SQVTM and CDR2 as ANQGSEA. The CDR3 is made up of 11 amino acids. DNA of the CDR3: TGCAGCGTTGATCCGGGGACTGAAGCTTTCTTT. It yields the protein CSVDPGTEAFF. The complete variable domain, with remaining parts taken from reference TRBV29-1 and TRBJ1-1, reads SAVISQKPSRDICQRGTSLTIQCQVDSQVTMMFWYRQQPGQSLTLIATANQGSEATYESGFVIDKFPISRPNLTFSTLTVSNMSPEDSSIYLCSVDPGTEAFFGQGTRLTVV.